These T cell receptor beta chains were read from a single sample in a study of shared clonotypes between healthy human individuals. Data came from immunoSEQ multiplex PCR; TCRdb stores just in-frame clones and leaves some out. The sample lists around 1.5 million clones; around 98% were seen once. Source material: naive CD4+ T cells sorted from blood. The receptors come from a young man in good health. CDR3s include the opening cysteine and the closing phenylalanine or tryptophan. The D gene is left open where the match is weak. Some rows mark clone size as missing; the rest say once, few, many or name a class of expanded clone.

v_call,d_call,clone_size,j_call,cdr3_nt,cdr3_aa
TRBV2,-,-,TRBJ1-3,TGTGCCAGCAGCTCCGCGAAAGGAGGCACCATATATTTT,CASSSAKGGTIYF
TRBV14,TRBD2,-,TRBJ2-1,TGTGCCAGCAGCCAAGGACTAGCGGGAGTCTACAATGAGCAGTTCTTC,CASSQGLAGVYNEQFF
TRBV6-5,-,-,TRBJ2-3,TGTGCCAGCAGTCCTCGGAGCCCAGATACGCAGTATTTT,CASSPRSPDTQYF
TRBV5-1,TRBD1,-,TRBJ2-7,TGCGCCAGCAGCTCAGCTTACTCCGGGACAGGGACCCCCTACGAGCAGTACTTC,CASSSAYSGTGTPYEQYF
TRBV6-1,-,-,TRBJ1-5,TGTGCCAGCAGACCCCTCAGGGAAAGCAATCAGCCCCAGCATTTT,CASRPLRESNQPQHF
TRBV18,-,once,TRBJ2-7,TGTGCCAGCTCACCTCAACTAACGGGAAGGTCCTACGAGCAGTACTTC,CASSPQLTGRSYEQYF
TRBV5-1,TRBD2,-,TRBJ2-3,TGCGCCAGCAGCTCTCCCCCCGGGAGGGTGACAGATACGCAGTATTTT,CASSSPPGRVTDTQYF
TRBV7-2,TRBD1,-,TRBJ2-2,TGTGCCAGCAGCTTCAGGGGGACCGGGGAGCTGTTTTTT,CASSFRGTGELFF
TRBV6-6,-,-,TRBJ2-7,TGTGCCAGCGGTTACCCAAACTCCTACGAGCAGTACTTC,CASGYPNSYEQYF
TRBV28,-,once,TRBJ1-5,TGTGCCAGCAGGTTATATAGCAATCAGCCCCAGCATTTT,CASRLYSNQPQHF
TRBV5-1,-,-,TRBJ1-5,TGCGCCAGCAGCTTGGCGCCGGGGATGGATCAGCCCCAGCATTTT,CASSLAPGMDQPQHF
TRBV7-9,-,-,TRBJ2-3,TGTGCCAGCGGCCTACCGACAGGCACTAGCACAGATACGCAGTATTTT,CASGLPTGTSTDTQYF
TRBV29-1,-,-,TRBJ1-1,TGCAGCGTCGAGAGCGGGGAGGTCACTGAAGCTTTCTTT,CSVESGEVTEAFF
TRBV25-1,-,-,TRBJ1-3,TGTGCCAGCAGTGCTCCGGGAGTCAGCTCTGGAAACACCATATATTTT,CASSAPGVSSGNTIYF
TRBV7-2,TRBD1,-,TRBJ1-1,TGTGCCAGCAGCACAGGGGAGAACACTGAAGCTTTCTTT,CASSTGENTEAFF
TRBV13,-,-,TRBJ2-7,TGTGCCAGCAGTTGGGTTGGGGTTTCGTACGAGCAGTACTTC,CASSWVGVSYEQYF
TRBV14,-,-,TRBJ2-1,TGTGCCAGCAGCCACGGGGTCCTCCTCGGGGAGCAGTTCTTC,CASSHGVLLGEQFF
TRBV18,-,-,TRBJ1-1,TGTGCCAGCTCACCCCGAACAGGGGAAGCTTTCTTT,CASSPRTGEAFF
TRBV5-1,-,-,TRBJ2-2,TGCGCCAGCAGCCCCGGGGTCGCGAACACCGGGGAGCTGTTTTTT,CASSPGVANTGELFF
TRBV29-1,-,-,TRBJ2-7,TGCAGCGTTGCGGGGCTAGTCTCCTACGAGCAGTACTTC,CSVAGLVSYEQYF
TRBV5-4,TRBD1,-,TRBJ2-7,TGTGCCAGCAGCTCTGGGACAGGGGGGAACTACGAGCAGTACTTC,CASSSGTGGNYEQYF
TRBV6-1,-,-,TRBJ1-4,TGTGCCAGCACCAGGGGCACGAATGAAAAACTGTTTTTT,CASTRGTNEKLFF
TRBV19,-,-,TRBJ1-5,TGTGCCAGTGACCCGGAGGGCAATCAGCCCCAGCATTTT,CASDPEGNQPQHF
TRBV6-1,TRBD2,-,TRBJ2-7,TGTGCCAGCACCCGGGGGGCCTACGAGCAGTACTTC,CASTRGAYEQYF
TRBV10-3,-,-,TRBJ1-2,TGTGCCATCAGTGAATCGCCTGGGGGCGGTGGCTACACCTTC,CAISESPGGGGYTF
TRBV7-8,TRBD2,-,TRBJ2-1,TGTGCCAGCAGCTCGGGACTAGCGGGAGTTAGGGGCTACAATGAGCAGTTCTTC,CASSSGLAGVRGYNEQFF
TRBV7-3,-,few,TRBJ1-3,TGTGCCAGCAGGGGACCCTCATCCACCATATATTTT,CASRGPSSTIYF
TRBV18,-,-,TRBJ1-2,TGTGCCAGCTCACGACAGTTGGACTATGGCTACACCTTC,CASSRQLDYGYTF
TRBV5-1,TRBD2,-,TRBJ2-2,TGCGCCAGCAGCTGGGGACTAGCGGGAAAGGGGAACACCGGGGAGCTGTTTTTT,CASSWGLAGKGNTGELFF
TRBV29-1,TRBD2,-,TRBJ2-1,TGCAGCGCCCAAACACTAGCGGGAGCGGGTAATGAGCAGTTCTTC,CSAQTLAGAGNEQFF
TRBV28,-,-,TRBJ1-5,TGTGCCAGCAGTCCGGTCAAACAGCCCCAGCATTTT,CASSPVKQPQHF
TRBV27,TRBD2,-,TRBJ2-1,TGTGCCAGCAGACGCGGGAGCTCCTACAATGAGCAGTTCTTC,CASRRGSSYNEQFF
TRBV14,-,-,TRBJ2-5,TGTGCCAGCAGCCCTGGTCGTTACGACAGGTGGATGGAGACCCAGTACTTC,CASSPGRYDRWMETQYF
TRBV7-9,TRBD1,-,TRBJ2-3,TGTGCCAGCAGCCCGCGGGGAGGACAGGGTATAGATACGCAGTATTTT,CASSPRGGQGIDTQYF
TRBV19,TRBD1,-,TRBJ2-6,TGTGCCAGTAGGTCTGGGACAGGGGGCGCTGGGGCCAACGTCCTGACTTTC,CASRSGTGGAGANVLTF
TRBV28,-,-,TRBJ2-1,TGTGCCAGCGCTTCCTGGGCCGTCAATGAGCAGTTCTTC,CASASWAVNEQFF
TRBV5-1,-,-,TRBJ2-1,TGCGCCAGCAGCTCGGGAGTTTCCTACAATGAGCAGTTCTTC,CASSSGVSYNEQFF
TRBV5-1,-,once,TRBJ1-3,TGCGCCAGCACCGAGGGACCGAACTCTGGAAACACCATATATTTT,CASTEGPNSGNTIYF
TRBV5-1,-,-,TRBJ1-2,TGCGCCAGCAGCTTAACAGGGTTTCGGGATCCTGGTGGCTACACCTTC,CASSLTGFRDPGGYTF
TRBV2,TRBD1,-,TRBJ2-7,TGTGCCAGCACCTCCATGGACAGGGATCAGTACGAGCAGTACTTC,CASTSMDRDQYEQYF
TRBV15,-,-,TRBJ2-2,TGTGCCACCAGCAGAGATAATGCACCGGGACGCACCGGGGAGCTGTTTTTT,CATSRDNAPGRTGELFF
TRBV21-1,-,-,TRBJ2-7,TGTGCCAGCAGCGTCCGGGACAGGGACTACGAGCAGTACTTC,CASSVRDRDYEQYF
TRBV28,TRBD1,-,TRBJ2-7,TGTGCCAGCAGCCTTCTTAGGGGGACAGGGGGTCACGAGCAGTACTTC,CASSLLRGTGGHEQYF
TRBV11-2,TRBD2,-,TRBJ2-1,TGTGCCAGCAGCTTAGATCCTAGCGGTCTTGAGCAGTTCTTC,CASSLDPSGLEQFF
TRBV27,-,once,TRBJ2-7,TGTGCCAGCAGTTTACGTTGGACGCCACCATCCTACGAGCAGTACTTC,CASSLRWTPPSYEQYF
TRBV6-5,-,-,TRBJ2-2,TGTGCCAGCCTCAACCGGTTTTTCCCCTGGGAGCTGTTTTTT,CASLNRFFPWELFF
TRBV27,TRBD2,-,TRBJ2-2,TGTGCCAGCAGTGAACTAGCGGGTAACTTGGAGGAGCTGTTTTTT,CASSELAGNLEELFF